This entry concerns a single T cell receptor beta chain. For the second PCR, which ran for about 6 to 11 cycles, a sample-barcoded 5' primer and a J-beta primer mix were used. TCRdb fed the 5' RACE reads into MiXCR, producing one record per CDR3 protein. The sample has fewer than 750,000 distinct CDR3 sequences; roughly 43% are singletons. The V end was cut by 2 bases, the J end by 7 bases, with 11 bases between. The length of the CDR3 is 14 residues. Germline V gene lookup returns CDR1 LGHDT and CDR2 YNNKEL (reference sequence). This sample was included in a study of blood T cells in healthy people across ages. Every donor gave approximately 10 milliliters of peripheral blood.

The chain employs TRBV3-1 and TRBJ1-4; no reliable D call. This TCR derives from a man older than 75 in good health. Source material: blood. CDR3 loop: CASSQTGRSEKLFF. In nucleotides, the CDR3 is TGTGCCAGCAGCCAAACCGGGAGGAGTGAAAAACTGTTTTTT.